This T cell receptor (beta chain) is drawn from a study of OX40 agonist ivuxolimab in advanced cancers. At the level of the study: Cancers in dose escalation were hepatocellular, melanoma, renal cell and head and neck. Study-wide results and caveats: Partial responders at 0.1-3.0 mg/kg had among the lowest clonal expansion. Doses of 0.1 to 3.0 mg/kg were accompanied by clonal expansion of CD4+ and CD8+ blood T cells by week 6. In CD8+ T cells, expanded clones were on average more numerous than in CD4+.

Clones were sequenced by immunoSEQ multiplex PCR, and TCRdb holds only the in-frame ones, with some missing. The sample records about 45,000 clones, around 92% being singletons. Germline CDR1 reads MGHRA; CDR2 reads YSYEKL. The CDR3 runs 14 residues. The sample holds one count of this clone. The antigen remains unidentified. The TCR originated in an adult with an advanced solid tumor such as melanoma, head and neck, liver or kidney cancer. The chain carries TRBV4-1 and TRBJ2-5; no firm D call. The J call may be mistaken, given a closer DNA end match to TRBJ2-7. The sequenced sample was CD4+ or CD8+ T cells sorted from blood, obtained in a trial of the OX40 agonist ivuxolimab. Here the CDR3 DNA reads TGCGCCAGCAGCCTCGCGTCTGGGGCCTACGAGCAGTACTTC. It translates to CASSLASGAYEQYF.